The 6 T cell receptor beta chains below come from one sample, sequenced in a study of blood T cell repertoires in COVID-19. Clones were read by immunoSEQ multiplex PCR, and TCRdb kept only the in-frame ones, dropping some. This table has about 140,000 clones, almost 80% appearing once. Sequenced sample: PBMCs or T cells enriched from blood (not recorded which). The receptors stem from a woman in her forties or fifties who had recovered from COVID-19.

The gene calls are TRBV28 and TRBJ1-6; perhaps TRBD1 as D (6 bases). Trimming took off 5 bases at V and 5 bases at J, with 16 bases between the two ends. This CDR3 has 16 amino acids. Germline loops: CDR1 MDHEN, CDR2 SYDVKM. This CDR3 reads CASSEQGLLDNSPLHF. The CDR3 DNA reads as TGTGCCAGCAGTGAACAGGGTCTTTTGGATAATTCACCCCTCCACTTT. The full variable domain, rest sourced from reference TRBV28 and TRBJ1-6, is DVKVTQSSRYLVKRTGEKVFLECVQDMDHENMFWYRQDPGLGLRLIYFSYDVKMKEKGDIPEGYSVSREKKERFSLILESASTNQTSMYLCASSEQGLLDNSPLHFGNGTRLTVT.

The rearrangement links TRBV6-6 to TRBJ2-1; TRBD1 matches 10 bases. Germline CDR1 reads MNHNY; CDR2 reads SVGAGI (reference sequence). This CDR3 has 13 amino acids. The ends lost 9 bases at V and 6 bases at J; junction bases unmatched: 5. The CDR3 is CASRDRGVNEQFF. CDR3 sequence (DNA): TGTGCCAGTCGGGACAGGGGTGTCAATGAGCAGTTCTTC.

The table lists this clone with a few counts. The CDR3 bases are TGCGCCAGCAGCTTGAAGGGACAGGGGTATGGCTACACCTTC. Amino acid sequence: CASSLKGQGYGYTF. V and J are TRBV5-1 and TRBJ1-2; 10 bases align to TRBD1. CDR3 length equals 14 residues. Germline-derived CDR1 and CDR2 are SGHRS and YFSETQ. Trimming removed 1 base from V and 5 bases from J; junction bases left unmatched: 2.

The genes are TRBV25-1 and TRBJ2-7, with TRBD2 matching 7 bases. CDR1 and CDR2 from the germline V gene are MGHDK and SYGVNS. V dropped 8 bases and J dropped 11; count of bases not matched to a gene: 6. The CDR3 length is 10 residues. The CDR3 is CASGGVPEYF. As DNA, the CDR3 is TGTGCCAGCGGGGGGGTCCCAGAGTACTTC.

This chain links TRBV7-3 with TRBJ2-3, with 7 bases lining up with TRBD2. Trimming at V came to 5 bases and at J to 4 bases, leaving 6 bases not matched to a gene. Germline V lookup: CDR1 SGHTA, CDR2 FQGTGA. The CDR3 is 14 residues long. CDR3 DNA: TGTGCCAGCAGCCCCAGCGGGACCGCAGATACGCAGTATTTT. It specifies CASSPSGTADTQYF.

The chain links TRBV20-1 to TRBJ2-5; tentatively, D is TRBD2 (6 bases). Looked up from germline, CDR1 is DFQATT and CDR2 is SNEGSKA (reference sequence). Trimming cost V 8 bases and J 2 bases, with 9 bases left between them. CDR3 size: 11 residues. CDR3 coding DNA: TGCAGTTGGGGGAGGCAAGAGACCCAGTACTTC. This sequence encodes CSWGRQETQYF.